Below, 30 T cell receptor beta chains from the same sample are listed, as sequenced in a study of OX40 agonist ivuxolimab in advanced cancers. Here immunoSEQ multiplex PCR was the method, and the copy in TCRdb shows in-frame clones only, minus some. Of roughly 79,000 clones in the sample, approximately 92% were seen once. Sample: CD4+ or CD8+ T cells sorted from blood, taken in a trial of the OX40 agonist ivuxolimab. These receptors came from an adult with an advanced solid tumor such as melanoma, head and neck, liver or kidney cancer.

A single count supports this clone. This sequence joins TRBV5-4 and TRBJ2-2, with 7 bases fitting TRBD2. After removal of 2 bases from V and 0 bases from J, the junction contained 10 bases not matched to a gene. The CDR3 covers 18 residues. Germline-derived CDR1 and CDR2 are SGHNT and YYREEE (reference sequence). The CDR3 DNA reads as TGTGCCAGCAGCTTAGGAGCGGGGCAGCTCGCGAACACCGGGGAGCTGTTTTTT. This translates into CASSLGAGQLANTGELFF.

The rearrangement links TRBV5-1 to TRBJ1-3, with D possibly being TRBD1 (5 bases). Trimming cost V 0 bases and J 0 bases, with 10 bases left between them. There are 16 residues in the CDR3. Germline V CDR1 and CDR2: SGHRS, YFSETQ. The CDR3 spells CASSLDPGISGNTIYF. CDR3 coding DNA: TGCGCCAGCAGCTTGGACCCAGGGATCTCTGGAAACACCATATATTTT.

The V gene is TRBV5-8, the J gene TRBJ2-2, with D perhaps matching TRBD2 (8 bases). CDR1 and CDR2 from the germline V gene are SGHTS and YDEGEE. The V gene lost 7 bases and the J gene lost 2 bases, with 15 bases spanning the gap. The CDR3 loop spans 15 amino acids. CDR3 amino acids: CASPGGTANTGELFF. CDR3 bases: TGTGCCAGCCCGGGGGGGACAGCTAACACCGGGGAGCTGTTTTTT.

The chain joins TRBV7-2 to TRBJ1-5, with TRBD1 identical over 9 bases. The CDR3 length is 14 residues. With 5 bases clipped from V and 4 bases from J, the junction kept 3 bases outside the gene matches. Germline CDR1 is SGHTA and CDR2 is FQGNSA. CDR3 protein: CASSRTGENQPQHF. The CDR3 coding sequence is TGTGCCAGCAGCCGGACAGGGGAAAATCAGCCCCAGCATTTT.

This clone has just one count. The chain combines TRBV5-8 with TRBJ1-2; D is unclear. CDR1 and CDR2 from the germline V gene are SGHTS and YDEGEE. The CDR3 has 13 amino acids. Trimming cost V 1 base and J 2 bases, with 6 bases left between them. The CDR3 loop reads CASSLRHNYGYTF. The CDR3 coding sequence is TGTGCCAGCAGCTTGAGGCACAACTATGGCTACACCTTC.

This clone was recorded only once. J is TRBJ1-2 and V is TRBV5-1, with 8 bases aligning to TRBD1. CDR3 length equals 12 residues. The V gene's germline CDR1 is SGHRS and CDR2 YFSETQ. V shed 3 bases and J 10 bases; nucleotides not matched to a gene: 5. The chain's CDR3 is CASSSGQGNYTF. In nucleotides, the CDR3 is TGCGCCAGCAGCTCCGGACAGGGCAACTACACCTTC. Combining the CDR3 with reference TRBV5-1 and TRBJ1-2 gives the whole variable domain KAGVTQTPRYLIKTRGQQVTLSCSPISGHRSVSWYQQTPGQGLQFLFEYFSETQRNKGNFPGRFSGRQFSNSRSEMNVSTLELGDSALYLCASSSGQGNYTFGSGTRLTVV.

V usage is TRBV19 and J usage is TRBJ2-3, with D possibly being TRBD2 (6 bases). V shed 1 base and J shed 3 bases, with 8 bases lying between them. CDR1 LNHDA and CDR2 SQIVND come from the germline V gene (reference sequence). The length of the CDR3 is 14 residues. CDR3 in DNA: TGTGCCAGTAGTATAGGGGAGGTTACAGATACGCAGTATTTT. This sequence encodes CASSIGEVTDTQYF. Looking up the rest from reference TRBV19 and TRBJ2-3 gives the full variable domain: DGGITQSPKYLFRKEGQNVTLSCEQNLNHDAMYWYRQDPGQGLRLIYYSQIVNDFQKGDIAEGYSVSREKKESFPLTVTSAQKNPTAFYLCASSIGEVTDTQYFGPGTRLTVL.

The CDR3, as DNA: TGCGCCAGCAGCCAAGAGTTGGCAGGGACTTCCTACGAGCAGTACTTC. It specifies CASSQELAGTSYEQYF. V gene TRBV4-3 combines with J gene TRBJ2-7; D is possibly TRBD2 (6 bases). This CDR3 has 16 amino acids. Germline CDR1 and CDR2: LGHNA and YSLEER. V lost 0 bases, J lost 1 base, and 13 bases lay in between.

The chain employs TRBV7-2 and TRBJ2-2; D ambiguous. Germline CDR1 is SGHTA and CDR2 is FQGNSA. V was pared by 1 base and J by 2 bases, with 5 bases between. The CDR3 extends over 14 amino acids. The CDR3 spells CASSLGFNTGELFF. CDR3 nucleotides: TGTGCCAGCAGCTTAGGCTTTAACACCGGGGAGCTGTTTTTT.

This clone came up once. J is TRBJ1-2 and V is TRBV6-6, with TRBD1 as a possible D gene (5 bases). Trimming shortened V by 2 bases and J by 8 bases, and 15 bases separated the two germline ends. The CDR3 sequence is 14 residues long. Germline lookup yields CDR1 MNHNY and CDR2 SVGAGI (reference sequence). CDR3 loop: CASSYGQGGEGYTF. The CDR3 DNA sequence: TGTGCCAGCAGTTACGGGCAGGGCGGGGAGGGCTACACCTTC.

This chain links TRBV6-1 with TRBJ2-7; unclear D gene. The CDR3 totals 10 residues. From germline, CDR1 is MNHNS and CDR2 SASEGT. V was shortened by 6 bases and J by 3 bases, with 3 bases between the two germline ends. CDR3 sequence reads: CASRNYEQYF. The DNA of the CDR3 is TGTGCCAGCAGGAACTACGAGCAGTACTTC.

This chain connects TRBV11-3 to TRBJ1-2; D remains unclear. The length of the CDR3 is 12 residues. Germline V gene data show CDR1 as SGHNT and CDR2 as YENEEA. The V and J ends lost 1 base and 5 bases respectively, with 5 bases between them. The CDR3 loop reads CASSLVDYGYTF. The CDR3 DNA sequence: TGTGCCAGCAGCTTAGTGGATTATGGCTACACCTTC. The full variable domain, its missing parts supplied by reference TRBV11-3 and TRBJ1-2, is EAGVVQSPRYKIIEKKQPVAFWCNPISGHNTLYWYLQNLGQGPELLIRYENEEAVDDSQLPKDRFSAERLKGVDSTLKIQPAELGDSAVYLCASSLVDYGYTFGSGTRLTVV.

J is TRBJ2-3 and V is TRBV5-5, with TRBD2 identical over 8 bases. Germline-derived CDR1 and CDR2 are SGHKS and YYEKEE (reference sequence). The CDR3 consists of 17 residues. The V segment lost 0 bases and the J segment 0 bases; nucleotides outside the gene matches: 6. DNA of the CDR3: TGTGCCAGCAGCTTGGCCCCAGCGGGAGCTAGCACAGATACGCAGTATTTT. Protein sequence: CASSLAPAGASTDTQYF.

The chain joins TRBV28 to TRBJ1-5, with D tentatively TRBD1 (5 bases). This CDR3 is built from 13 residues. The V gene's germline CDR1 is MDHEN and CDR2 SYDVKM. V gave up 7 bases and J gave up 8 bases, with 15 bases separating them. The CDR3 coding sequence is TGTGCCAGCACCTTGCGGGGCAGGGAGCCCCAGCATTTT. Protein: CASTLRGREPQHF.

J is TRBJ1-1 and V is TRBV5-6, with D maybe TRBD1 (6 bases). Germline V CDR1 and CDR2: SGHDT, YYEEEE. The CDR3 consists of 13 residues. The ends were cut back, 4 bases at V and 3 bases at J, with 10 bases in the middle. The DNA for the CDR3 is TGTGCCAGCAGCCTTCCAGGGGACACTGAAGCTTTCTTT. Translation gives CASSLPGDTEAFF.

V usage is TRBV6-1 and J usage is TRBJ1-1; D ambiguous. The germline gives CDR1 MNHNS, CDR2 SASEGT. The ends were cut back, 8 bases at V and 3 bases at J, with 13 bases in the middle. The CDR3 runs to 13 residues. Here the CDR3 reads CASGTRRDTEAFF. CDR3 DNA sequence: TGTGCCAGCGGAACCCGGCGGGACACTGAAGCTTTCTTT.

This chain joins TRBV19 and TRBJ2-7, with D maybe TRBD2 (5 bases). This CDR3 has 14 amino acids. CDR1 and CDR2 (germline): LNHDA, SQIVND (reference sequence). V dropped 6 bases and J dropped 6 bases, with 18 bases sitting between them. The CDR3 nucleotides are TGTGCCAGTAGCGACTCCGGGATTCGGGGCGAGCAGTACTTC. Translated, it gives CASSDSGIRGEQYF.

The chain carries TRBV7-2 and TRBJ1-1; D is unresolved. V lost 0 bases and J lost 5, with 13 bases in between. Germline CDR1 is SGHTA and CDR2 is FQGNSA. This CDR3 is built from 15 residues. The CDR3 DNA reads TGTGCCAGCAGCTTAGCGCTTAATGGTGGAACTGAAGCTTTCTTT. It is translated as CASSLALNGGTEAFF. The full variable domain, in which reference TRBV7-2 and TRBJ1-1 provide the parts outside the CDR3, is GAGVSQSPSNKVTEKGKDVELRCDPISGHTALYWYRQSLGQGLEFLIYFQGNSAPDKSGLPSDRFSAERTGGSVSTLTIQRTQQEDSAVYLCASSLALNGGTEAFFGQGTRLTVV.

This rearrangement joins TRBV2 to TRBJ2-2, with 11 nucleotides matching TRBD2. The CDR3 extends over 15 amino acids. With 5 bases clipped from V and 8 bases from J, the junction kept 7 bases outside the gene matches. Germline V gives CDR1 SNHLY, CDR2 FYNNEI. Written as DNA, the CDR3 is TGTGCCAGCAGTAAAACTAGCGGGAGAGTAGGGGAGCTGTTTTTT. Translation gives CASSKTSGRVGELFF.

The chain employs TRBV14 and TRBJ2-5, with D uncertain. Per the germline V gene, CDR1 is SGHDN and CDR2 is FVKESK. The CDR3 runs 13 residues. V was shortened by 2 bases and J by 4 bases, with 8 bases between the two germline ends. CDR3 bases: TGTGCCAGCAGCCAAAATGTAGGAGAGACCCAGTACTTC. Its translation is CASSQNVGETQYF.

The rearrangement uses TRBV9 and TRBJ1-3; D is possibly TRBD1 (5 bases). Germline V lookup: CDR1 SGDLS, CDR2 YYNGEE. V was shortened by 2 bases and J by 0 bases, with 21 bases between the two germline ends. This CDR3 is 19 amino acids long. The CDR3 protein is CASSVLRQGRIHSGNTIYF. The CDR3 bases are TGTGCCAGCAGCGTCCTTAGGCAGGGCCGCATACACTCTGGAAACACCATATATTTT.

The V gene is TRBV7-2, the J gene TRBJ1-5; D gene uncertain. V was trimmed by 7 bases and J by 0 bases, leaving 4 bases between them. Germline V lookup: CDR1 SGHTA, CDR2 FQGNSA. This CDR3 has 12 residues. Here the CDR3 DNA reads TGTGCCAGCACCGATAGCAATCAGCCCCAGCATTTT. This encodes CASTDSNQPQHF.

This clone came up a few times. The chain couples TRBV18 to TRBJ1-2; D not resolved. In germline, CDR1 is KGHSH, CDR2 LQKENI. CDR3 length: 11 amino acids. Trimming removed 3 bases at V and 6 bases at J, with 5 bases between. This CDR3 is CASSPMNGYTF. DNA of the CDR3: TGTGCCAGCTCACCCATGAATGGCTACACCTTC.

CDR3 coding DNA: TGTGCCAGTAGTATAGTCTCGCGGCTTTACAATGAGCAGTTCTTC. Translating gives CASSIVSRLYNEQFF. The V call is TRBV19, the J call TRBJ2-1; D unresolved. The CDR3 covers 15 residues. Trimming took off 1 base at V and 4 bases at J, with 11 bases between the two ends. Germline CDR1 is LNHDA and CDR2 is SQIVND (reference sequence). Combining the CDR3 with reference TRBV19 and TRBJ2-1 gives the whole variable domain DGGITQSPKYLFRKEGQNVTLSCEQNLNHDAMYWYRQDPGQGLRLIYYSQIVNDFQKGDIAEGYSVSREKKESFPLTVTSAQKNPTAFYLCASSIVSRLYNEQFFGPGTRLTVL.

The V gene is TRBV11-1, the J gene TRBJ1-2; D unresolved. Germline assignment: CDR1 SGHAT and CDR2 FQDESV (reference sequence). V was pared by 2 bases and J by 4 bases, with 14 bases between. This CDR3 has 15 amino acids. The CDR3 nucleotides read TGTGCCAGCAGCTTATATCCCCTGGGTGCCTATGGCTACACCTTC. It codes for CASSLYPLGAYGYTF.

The rearrangement joins TRBV6-6 to TRBJ2-3; tentatively, D is TRBD2 (6 bases). V was trimmed by 2 bases and J by 0 bases, leaving 9 bases between them. This CDR3 is 15 amino acids long. The germline CDR1 and CDR2 sequences are MNHNY and SVGAGI (reference sequence). CDR3 sequence: CASSYGGTSTDTQYF. The DNA for the CDR3 is TGTGCCAGCAGTTACGGCGGGACTAGCACAGATACGCAGTATTTT.

This chain links TRBV30 with TRBJ2-3; 10 positions match TRBD2. The V and J ends lost 5 bases and 4 bases, in that order; junction bases with no gene match: 15. This CDR3 has 17 amino acids. Germline V CDR1 and CDR2: GTSNPN, SVGIG (reference sequence). CDR3 nucleotides: TGTGCCTGGGCCCGCGGACTAGCGGAGTGGGGGTCAGATACGCAGTATTTT. It is translated as CAWARGLAEWGSDTQYF.

The rearrangement joins TRBV9 to TRBJ2-7, with 8 bases identical to TRBD2. J was trimmed by 3 bases and V by 0 bases; bases with no gene match: 5. This CDR3 is built from 15 residues. CDR1 and CDR2 from the germline V gene are SGDLS and YYNGEE. CDR3 residues: CASSVAPGGGYEQYF. CDR3 nucleotides: TGTGCCAGCAGCGTAGCGCCCGGGGGGGGCTACGAGCAGTACTTC.

This clone appeared once. The chain uses TRBV18 and TRBJ2-5; tentative D call: TRBD2 (5 bases). Trimming took 3 bases from V and 2 from J, leaving 13 bases between them. The CDR3 extends over 15 amino acids. Germline CDR1 KGHSH, CDR2 LQKENI. The CDR3 protein is CASSPFSQRQETQYF. For the CDR3, the DNA is TGTGCCAGCTCACCCTTCTCCCAGCGGCAAGAGACCCAGTACTTC.

V and J are TRBV19 and TRBJ2-7; 8 nucleotides line up with TRBD2. Germline loops: CDR1 LNHDA, CDR2 SQIVND (reference sequence). The CDR3 length is 16 residues. V was clipped by 1 base and J by 2 bases; unmatched bases: 7. CDR3 residues: CASSIVSTGGPYEQYF. Here the CDR3 DNA reads TGTGCCAGTAGTATAGTCAGTACGGGAGGGCCCTACGAGCAGTACTTC.